The 24 T cell receptor beta chains listed next were all sequenced from one sample in a study of tumor-infiltrating lymphocytes in primary liver carcinoma. From unsorted bulk tissue weighing about 17-30 mg, DNA and RNA were co-extracted. With around 520 ng total RNA as template and a constant-region primer, TCR beta cDNA was made. Libraries covering TCR beta were generated through three nested multiplex PCR rounds (using a slightly modified ARM-PCR). With TRBV1-TRBV30 forward primers and a C-beta reverse primer, the first two PCR rounds were run for roughly 10 cycles each. TCRdb used MiXCR to reprocess the multiplex PCR reads, holding one entry per CDR3 protein. This sample has 20,000 to 25,000 distinct CDR3 sequences; about 79% occur once, and the top ten carry roughly 42%. Sequences were obtained from liver tumor tissue from sampling region 1. Indicated subset: tumor region T1, superior pole. The receptors were gathered from a woman in her twenties or thirties with primary liver carcinoma and hepatitis B virus infection.

This clonotype was seen repeatedly, ten times or more. The chain recombines TRBV30 with TRBJ1-1; possible D gene TRBD1, 5 bases. Germline V gives CDR1 GTSNPN, CDR2 SVGIG (reference sequence). Trimming left V 5 bases short and J 3 bases short, with 16 bases between. The CDR3 runs to 14 residues. The CDR3 protein is CAWANGGGYTEAFF. The CDR3, as DNA: TGTGCCTGGGCGAACGGCGGGGGTTACACTGAAGCTTTCTTT. The full variable domain, completed using reference TRBV30 and TRBJ1-1, is SQTIHQWPATLVQPVGSPLSLECTVEGTSNPNLYWYRQAAGRGLQLLFYSVGIGQISSEVPQNLSASRPQDRQFILSSKKLLLSDSGFYLCAWANGGGYTEAFFGQGTRLTVV.

The chain carries TRBV5-6 and TRBJ1-6; unclear D gene. Germline V gives CDR1 SGHDT, CDR2 YYEEEE. Trimming pared 8 bases from V and 12 bases from J, leaving 21 bases between. The CDR3 spans 14 residues. CDR3: CASGLVALGLPLHF. In DNA form, the CDR3 reads TGTGCCAGTGGCTTGGTAGCACTGGGATTACCCCTCCACTTT.

The chain uses TRBV6-5 and TRBJ2-1, with 7 nucleotides matching TRBD2. Germline V gene data show CDR1 as MNHEY and CDR2 as SVGAGI. The CDR3 consists of 15 residues. V dropped 5 bases and J dropped 2; count of bases not matched to a gene: 6. In nucleotides, the CDR3 is TGTGCCAGCAGTGTTGGGACTAATCCCTACAATGAGCAGTTCTTC. Amino acids: CASSVGTNPYNEQFF.

For this clonotype: Relative to the germline gene, one junction end is altered; a read error may explain this. J is TRBJ2-5 and V is TRBV10-3; D is unclear. Germline V gene sequence: CDR1 ENHRY, CDR2 SYGVKD. The length of the CDR3 is 15 residues. Here the CDR3 DNA reads TGCGCCATCAGTGAGTCGGCTACCAGACAAGAGACCCGGAACTTC. Its protein product is CAISESATRQETRNF.

This clonotype was seen once. This likely comes from a read error, as the CDR3 has no conserved phenylalanine or tryptophan at its end. This chain joins TRBV29-1 and TRBJ1-1; 7 bases align to TRBD1. CDR3 length equals 12 residues. Germline CDR1 and CDR2: SQVTM and ANQGSEA. The CDR3 spells CGVETGSSEAFL. The CDR3 DNA is TGCGGCGTCGAGACAGGGAGCTCTGAAGCTTTCCTT.

Comment on this clonotype: One end of the junction varies from germline; a read error may be responsible. This rearrangement joins TRBV7-9 to TRBJ2-7; 7 bases are a match to TRBD2. The length of the CDR3 is 14 residues. Germline CDR1 is SEHNR and CDR2 is FQNEAQ (reference sequence). CDR3 bases: TGTGCCGACAGCTCGGGAGGCCTCTCCTACGAGCAGTGCTTC. Translating gives CADSSGGLSYEQCF.

Note on this clonotype: One junction end disagrees with the germline gene, perhaps due to a read error. The V gene is TRBV14, the J gene TRBJ2-7; possible D gene TRBD2, 6 bases. The CDR3 loop spans 15 amino acids. CDR1 is SGHDN and CDR2 is FVKESK in the germline V gene. CDR3 nucleotide sequence: TGTGCCAGCAACCAGGCGGCGGGGACTGACAACGACCAGTACTTC. It is translated as CASNQAAGTDNDQYF.

In regard to this clonotype: The CDR3 does not close with the conserved phenylalanine or tryptophan, likely indicating a read error. V is TRBV11-2 and J is TRBJ2-5; the D gene could be TRBD1 or TRBD2 (5 bases each). The CDR3 extends over 15 amino acids. Germline CDR1 reads SGHAT; CDR2 reads FQNNGV. This CDR3 is CASSLDSGTQETQYL. CDR3 DNA sequence: TGTGCCAGTAGCTTAGACTCCGGGACCCAAGAGACCCAGTACCTC.

Notes on this clonotype: Compared with germline, one end of the junction differs, possibly owing to a read error. This CDR3 reads CASSLAGNEETKYF. Written as DNA, the CDR3 is TGTGCCAGCAGCTTAGCAGGGAACGAAGAGACCAAGTACTTC. This sequence joins TRBV11-1 and TRBJ2-5; D gene unclear. Per the germline V gene, CDR1 is SGHAT and CDR2 is FQDESV (reference sequence). This CDR3 spans 14 amino acids.

For this clonotype: The junction and the germline gene differ at one end; a read error may be behind it. The rearrangement links TRBV4-2 to TRBJ2-7; maybe TRBD1 (7 bases). Germline V gives CDR1 LGHNA, CDR2 YNFKEQ. The CDR3 is 18 amino acids. The CDR3 sequence is CVSSQEHLGQEGPREQYF. As DNA, the CDR3 is TGTGTCAGCAGCCAGGAACACCTAGGACAGGAGGGACCGCGTGAGCAGTACTTC.

The chain couples TRBV11-2 to TRBJ2-5; D might be TRBD1 or TRBD2, each matching 7 bases. The germline gives CDR1 SGHAT, CDR2 FQNNGV. The CDR3 sequence is 17 residues long. Trimming left V 2 bases short and J 0 bases short, with 16 bases between. In nucleotides, the CDR3 is TGTGCCAGCAGCTTAATTCCAGGGGGGGTTCACCAAGAGACCCAGTACTTC. This gives the protein CASSLIPGGVHQETQYF.

This clonotype has ten or more counts. The junction departs from germline at one end; a sequencing error may be responsible. The genes are TRBV7-9 and TRBJ2-3, with 11 positions matching TRBD2. The length of the CDR3 is 16 residues. Germline assignment: CDR1 SEHNR and CDR2 FQNEAQ (reference sequence). This CDR3 is CASSPLLAGATDTQYF. CDR3 coding DNA: TGTGCCAGCAGCCCATTACTAGCGGGAGCCACAGATACTCAGTATTTT.

Points on this clonotype: The junction does not match germline at one end; this may be a read error. The chain combines TRBV6-5 with TRBJ1-5, with D unresolved. The CDR3 loop spans 13 amino acids. Germline CDR1 and CDR2: MNHEY and SVGAGI. This CDR3 reads CASSYSWSRPQHF. The CDR3 DNA reads as TGCGCCAGCAGTTACTCATGGAGTCGGCCCCAGCATTTT.

With respect to this clonotype: Mismatch with germline at one junction end may stem from a read error. This chain connects TRBV6-1 to TRBJ2-7, with a weak D call TRBD2 (6 bases). The CDR3 length is 15 residues. Per the germline V gene, CDR1 is MNHNS and CDR2 is SASEGT. For the CDR3, the DNA is TGTACCAGTAGTGGGAATCTGGGGATAGGAGGGGAGCAGTACTTC. Residues: CTSSGNLGIGGEQYF.

About this clonotype itself: Given a much more abundant clone one base away, this may be a read error. The CDR3 reads CASNPGTGGYEQYF. Written as DNA, the CDR3 is TGTGCCAGCAACCCCGGGACAGGGGGCTACGAGCAATACTTC. The chain employs TRBV28 and TRBJ2-7; 12 bases map to TRBD1. The CDR3 runs 14 residues. CDR1 MDHEN and CDR2 SYDVKM come from the germline V gene.

Points on this clonotype: Germline and junction disagree at one end, which may indicate a read error. This chain uses TRBV2 with TRBJ1-1, with D hard to call. Looked up from germline, CDR1 is SNHLY and CDR2 is FYNNEI. This CDR3 has 13 amino acids. CDR3 coding DNA: TGTGCCAGCAGCGACCAAGGGAACGCTGAAGCCTTCTTT. This encodes CASSDQGNAEAFF.

In this sample, this clonotype turned up once. One junction end disagrees with the germline gene, perhaps due to a read error. The rearrangement links TRBV9 to TRBJ1-2; 12 bases align to TRBD1. The CDR3 loop spans 17 amino acids. Germline CDR1 reads SGDLS; CDR2 reads YYNGEE. The CDR3 protein is CTSSGPRDRGRFHDYTF. The CDR3 region has the DNA TGTACCAGCAGCGGCCCCCGGGACAGGGGGCGATTCCATGACTACACCTTC.

As to this clonotype: The junction shows a germline mismatch at one end, possibly a read error. The V and J genes are TRBV29-1 and TRBJ2-5; D is perhaps TRBD1 or TRBD2 (5 bases each). The CDR3 runs to 15 residues. Per the germline V gene, CDR1 is SQVTM and CDR2 is ANQGSEA. The CDR3 spells CSVESGRGVTETQYF. Here the CDR3 DNA reads TGCAGTGTTGAATCCGGAAGGGGAGTGACGGAGACCCAGTACTTC. Combining the CDR3 with reference TRBV29-1 and TRBJ2-5 gives the whole variable domain SAVISQKPSRDICQRGTSLTIQCQVDSQVTMMFWYRQQPGQSLTLIATANQGSEATYESGFVIDKFPISRPNLTFSTLTVSNMSPEDSSIYLCSVESGRGVTETQYFGPGTRLLVL.

CDR3 DNA sequence: TGTACCACCACTAGCGCAAGCTCCTACAATGAGCAGTTCTTC. This gives the protein CTTTSASSYNEQFF. The chain is built from TRBV7-9 and TRBJ2-1, with 7 bases identical to TRBD2. There are 14 residues in the CDR3. CDR1 is SEHNR and CDR2 is FQNEAQ in the germline V gene (reference sequence).

This clonotype was detected once. The chain carries TRBV29-1 and TRBJ1-2; D remains unclear. The CDR3 loop spans 13 amino acids. V lost 0 bases and J lost 8, with 13 bases in between. Germline lookup yields CDR1 SQVTM and CDR2 ANQGSEA. This chain's CDR3 is CSVEDRWADGYTF. In DNA form, the CDR3 reads TGCAGCGTTGAAGATCGATGGGCTGACGGCTACACCTTC.

About this clonotype: The junction does not match germline at one end; this may be a read error. V gene TRBV5-5 combines with J gene TRBJ1-5; 9 bases map to TRBD1. Germline values: CDR1 SGHKS, CDR2 YYEKEE (reference sequence). This CDR3 region has 15 residues. In DNA form, the CDR3 reads TGTGCCAGCAGCCATGACAGGGGGATTCATCAGTCCCAACATTTT. Its protein is CASSHDRGIHQSQHF.

The count of this clonotype is one. At one end, the junction sequence differs from germline, possibly due to a read error. The chain employs TRBV7-9 and TRBJ1-2, with D perhaps TRBD1 (5 bases). Germline CDR1 and CDR2: SEHNR and FQNEAQ (reference sequence). The CDR3 extends over 18 amino acids. CDR3 sequence: CASSLSERTRELSYAYTF. The DNA for the CDR3 is TGTGCCAGCAGCTTGTCCGAAAGGACCAGGGAACTCTCCTATGCCTACACCTTC.

CDR3 sequence (DNA): TGTGCAGGCAACCAAACTAGAAACTATGGCTACACCTTC. It yields the protein CAGNQTRNYGYTF. The chain has TRBV14 and TRBJ1-2; D unclear. The CDR3 consists of 13 residues. Germline V gene data show CDR1 as SGHDN and CDR2 as FVKESK.

This clonotype was counted a few times. The chain joins TRBV29-1 to TRBJ2-7, with 7 bases matching TRBD2. Germline V gene lookup returns CDR1 SQVTM and CDR2 ANQGSEA. V dropped 4 bases and J dropped 3; count of bases not matched to a gene: 12. The CDR3 contains 15 residues. This CDR3 reads CSVVMISGLSYEQYF. DNA for the CDR3: TGCAGCGTTGTGATGATTAGCGGGTTAAGCTACGAGCAGTACTTC.